This passage covers 3 T cell receptor beta chains from one sample sequenced in a study of T cell repertoires in aging, cancer and after chemotherapy. TRB rearrangements spanning V, D and J were amplified using mixed TRB-A/B primers. Each CDR3 protein is one row after TCRdb ran MiXCR on the multiplex PCR reads. This table holds about 9,200 distinct CDR3 sequences, around 40% found once. The template was genomic DNA from peripheral blood, not RNA. Sample: blood. Receptors were obtained from a human donor in good health.

This rearrangement joins TRBV30 to TRBJ2-1, with 10 positions matching TRBD1. V lost 2 bases and J lost 4; bases outside the gene matches: 2. The CDR3 is made up of 14 amino acids. Germline V gives CDR1 GTSNPN, CDR2 SVGIG (reference sequence). This CDR3 is CAWSPGQGYNEQFF. DNA for the CDR3: TGTGCCTGGAGTCCGGGACAGGGGTACAATGAGCAGTTCTTC.

This clonotype is termed medium-sized. The V call is TRBV29-1, the J call TRBJ2-1; the D gene could be TRBD1 or TRBD2 (6 bases each). The CDR3 covers 15 residues. Trimming took off 1 base at V and 8 bases at J, with 18 bases between the two ends. The germline CDR1 and CDR2 sequences are SQVTM and ANQGSEA. In DNA form, the CDR3 reads TGCAGCGTTGAAGGTGACGGGGGCGCATTGTATGAGCAGTTCTTC. Its translation: CSVEGDGGALYEQFF.

This clonotype turned up a few times. The rearrangement uses TRBV6-5 and TRBJ2-3; the match to TRBD1 covers 9 bases. CDR1 and CDR2 (germline): MNHEY, SVGAGI. The CDR3 contains 14 residues. V lost 6 bases to trimming and J lost 0 bases; unmatched junction nucleotides: 1. CDR3 DNA sequence: TGTGCCAGCAGAGACAGGGGGAGCACAGATACGCAGTATTTT. Amino acids: CASRDRGSTDTQYF.